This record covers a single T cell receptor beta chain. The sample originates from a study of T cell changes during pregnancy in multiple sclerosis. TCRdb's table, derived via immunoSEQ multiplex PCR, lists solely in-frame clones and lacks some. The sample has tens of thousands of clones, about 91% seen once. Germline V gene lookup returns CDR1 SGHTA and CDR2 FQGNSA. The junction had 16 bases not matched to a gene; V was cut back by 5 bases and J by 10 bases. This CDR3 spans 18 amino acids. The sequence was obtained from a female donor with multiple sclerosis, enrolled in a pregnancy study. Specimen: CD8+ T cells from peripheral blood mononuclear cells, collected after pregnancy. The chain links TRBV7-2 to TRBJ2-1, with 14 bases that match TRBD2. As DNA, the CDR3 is TGTGCCAGCAGCCCATACCCACTGACCGGGACTAGCGGGGGAGAGCAGTTCTTC. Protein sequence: CASSPYPLTGTSGGEQFF.